This TCR beta chain originates from a study of T-cell reconstitution after alpha-beta-depleted transplantation in children. Study results and caveats: Some patients' high day-60 TCRbeta diversity was attributed to recipient cells surviving conditioning.

Comments on this clonotype: What it binds is unknown.

The V gene's germline CDR1 is SGHAT and CDR2 FQNNGV. The CDR3 covers 14 residues. V was pared by 0 bases and J by 8 bases, with 11 bases between. The TCRbeta library was prepared with unique molecular identifiers. TCRdb reprocessed the PCR reads via MiXCR and lists one record per CDR3 protein. The repertoire holds around 100,000 distinct CDR3 sequences, with 10% as singletons. The chain combines TRBV11-2 with TRBJ2-1, with a weak D call TRBD2 (5 bases). Specimen: PBMCs, collected before TCRalphabeta/CD19-depleted stem cell transplant. The TCR comes from a boy younger than 10 with acute lymphoblastic leukemia, due to receive a stem cell transplant. The CDR3 here is CASSLESGYDEQFF. The CDR3 DNA follows: TGTGCCAGCAGCTTAGAGTCGGGGTATGATGAGCAGTTCTTC.